A selection of T cell receptor beta chains follows, all from one sample in a study of T cell clonotyping in hematopoietic cell transplantation. Clones were sequenced by immunoSEQ multiplex PCR, and TCRdb holds only the in-frame ones, with some missing. This table holds 35,000 to 45,000 clones, roughly 94% found once. The sample was peripheral blood mononuclear cells. The origin of the receptors is a woman aged 50 to 60 in good health. Some clones in this sample may be carry-over from other donors' samples. The CDR3 runs from the conserved cysteine through the conserved F or W. Each record gives: V gene, clone size, J gene, D gene, CDR3 protein, CDR3 DNA. A D gene is named only where the DNA matches it firmly. Some rows mark clone size as missing; the rest say once, few, many or name a class of expanded clone.

>TRBV2|-|TRBJ2-1|-
CASEKGEWDNEQFF
TGTGCCAGCGAAAAGGGAGAGTGGGACAATGAGCAGTTCTTC
>TRBV5-1|-|TRBJ2-2|-
CASSFGLRGTGELFF
TGCGCCAGCAGCTTCGGACTGCGGGGCACCGGGGAGCTGTTTTTT
>TRBV27|-|TRBJ2-7|-
CASSPGTLSSYEQYF
TGTGCCAGCAGTCCCGGGACACTGAGCTCCTACGAGCAGTACTTC
>TRBV5-1|-|TRBJ1-2|TRBD1
CASSWGQNYGYTF
TGCGCCAGCAGCTGGGGACAGAACTATGGCTACACCTTC
>TRBV6-1|few|TRBJ1-2|TRBD1
CASSESGQYGYTF
TGTGCCAGCAGTGAATCGGGACAGTATGGCTACACCTTC
>TRBV4-2|-|TRBJ1-4|-
CASSQARGATNEKLFF
TGTGCCAGCAGCCAAGCCCGGGGGGCGACTAATGAAAAACTGTTTTTT
>TRBV7-7|-|TRBJ2-5|-
CASSLGGSQETQYF
TGTGCCAGCAGCTTAGGAGGCAGTCAAGAGACCCAGTACTTC
>TRBV30|-|TRBJ1-4|-
CAWTGALLGEKLFF
TGTGCCTGGACGGGGGCCTTACTAGGAGAAAAACTGTTTTTT
>TRBV5-4|-|TRBJ2-5|-
CASSLVGLEETQYF
TGTGCCAGCAGCTTGGTGGGGTTAGAAGAGACCCAGTACTTC
>TRBV7-8|-|TRBJ1-2|-
CASSLSDGYYGYTF
TGTGCCAGCAGCTTATCAGACGGTTACTATGGCTACACCTTC
>TRBV5-8|once|TRBJ2-3|-
CASSLGQGGSTDTQYF
TGTGCCAGCAGCTTGGGGCAGGGTGGGAGCACAGATACGCAGTATTTT
>TRBV5-1|-|TRBJ1-2|-
CASSLQGGDGYTF
TGCGCCAGCAGCTTACAGGGTGGCGATGGCTACACCTTC
>TRBV20-1|-|TRBJ2-7|-
CSTRGSHEQYF
TGCAGTACCCGGGGGTCCCACGAGCAGTACTTC
>TRBV19|-|TRBJ2-7|-
CASSPTPGSPYEQYF
TGTGCCAGTAGTCCAACACCCGGGTCCCCCTACGAGCAGTACTTC
>TRBV7-2|-|TRBJ2-6|-
CASSLGGTGANVLTF
TGTGCCAGCAGCTTAGGGGGGACTGGGGCCAACGTCCTGACTTTC
>TRBV27|-|TRBJ2-3|-
CASSHGQSTDTQYF
TGTGCCAGCAGCCACGGACAGAGCACAGATACGCAGTATTTT